Each of the 17 T cell receptor beta chains below was sequenced from the same sample in a study of blood T cells in healthy people across ages. A second roughly 6 to 11 cycle PCR used barcoded and J-beta primers. TCRdb re-derived calls from the 5' RACE reads in MiXCR, one entry per CDR3 protein. The sample lists around 970,000 distinct CDR3 sequences, just over 50% occurring once. The sequencing sample was made of blood. Receptor source: a woman between 55 and 75 years old in good health.

The chain employs TRBV28 and TRBJ2-7; D is unresolved. V lost 6 bases to trimming and J lost 3 bases, with 18 bases between them. CDR3 size: 15 residues. CDR1 is MDHEN and CDR2 is SYDVKM in the germline V gene. CDR3 loop: CASSFRPSVGYEQYF. The CDR3 DNA sequence: TGTGCCAGCAGCTTCCGGCCCTCGGTAGGCTACGAGCAGTACTTC. The entire variable domain, with the rest obtained from reference TRBV28 and TRBJ2-7, is as follows: DVKVTQSSRYLVKRTGEKVFLECVQDMDHENMFWYRQDPGLGLRLIYFSYDVKMKEKGDIPEGYSVSREKKERFSLILESASTNQTSMYLCASSFRPSVGYEQYFGPGTRLTVT.

V gene TRBV4-1 combines with J gene TRBJ2-1; 9 positions match TRBD2. The germline V gene has CDR1 MGHRA and CDR2 YSYEKL. Trimming at V came to 3 bases and at J to 0 bases, leaving 6 bases not matched to a gene. The CDR3 length is 17 residues. The CDR3 loop is CASSHHLAGISYNEQFF. The CDR3 region has the DNA TGCGCCAGCAGCCACCACCTAGCGGGAATCTCCTACAATGAGCAGTTCTTC.

CDR3 sequence: CSATLQETQYF. The CDR3 DNA reads as TGCAGTGCTACTCTCCAGGAGACCCAGTACTTC. This chain connects TRBV20-1 to TRBJ2-5; D is undetermined. V was cut by 4 bases and J by 5 bases, with 8 bases left in between. Germline CDR1 is DFQATT and CDR2 is SNEGSKA (reference sequence). The CDR3 has 11 residues.

J is TRBJ2-1 and V is TRBV24-1, with D perhaps matching TRBD1 (6 bases). The germline V gene encodes CDR1 KGHDR and CDR2 SFDVKD. The CDR3 consists of 13 residues. V gave up 4 bases and J gave up 8 bases, with 11 bases separating them. The CDR3 region has the DNA TGTGCCACCAGTGACCAGGACAGCCATGAGCAGTTCTTC. It encodes CATSDQDSHEQFF.

V and J are TRBV15 and TRBJ2-5; D is undetermined. V was trimmed by 1 base and J by 1 base, leaving 4 bases between them. This CDR3 comprises 13 residues. The germline CDR1 and CDR2 sequences are LNHNV and YYDKDF (reference sequence). The CDR3 here is CATSRVSQETQYF. The CDR3 nucleotides read TGTGCCACCAGCAGAGTTTCCCAAGAGACCCAGTACTTC.

This chain uses TRBV6-5 with TRBJ2-5; D may be TRBD2 (6 bases). V was shortened by 6 bases and J by 5 bases, with 13 bases between the two germline ends. The CDR3 totals 13 residues. Germline V gene sequence: CDR1 MNHEY, CDR2 SVGAGI. CDR3 nucleotide sequence: TGTGCCAGCAGAAAGGAGGGCCTGGAGACCCAGTACTTC. It is translated as CASRKEGLETQYF.

The chain links TRBV15 to TRBJ2-1, with a possible D match to TRBD2 (5 bases). V lost 1 base and J lost 9, with 16 bases in between. The CDR3 has 15 residues. The germline V gene encodes CDR1 LNHNV and CDR2 YYDKDF (reference sequence). CDR3 region: CATSRAGSLVSEQFF. CDR3 coding DNA: TGTGCCACCAGCAGAGCGGGGAGCCTAGTTTCTGAGCAGTTCTTC.

In this sample, this clonotype turned up a few times. The CDR3 reads CATRDGGRDTQYF. The CDR3 region has the DNA TGTGCCACCAGGGACGGAGGGAGAGATACGCAGTATTTT. The chain links TRBV15 to TRBJ2-3; D is perhaps TRBD2 (6 bases). The CDR3 extends over 13 amino acids. The V gene's germline CDR1 is LNHNV and CDR2 YYDKDF (reference sequence). V was pared by 6 bases and J by 5 bases, with 12 bases between.

The rearrangement uses TRBV20-1 and TRBJ2-1, with a possible D match to TRBD2 (6 bases). This CDR3 contains 19 residues. The V and J ends lost 2 bases and 5 bases respectively, with 28 bases between them. The germline gives CDR1 DFQATT, CDR2 SNEGSKA (reference sequence). Written as DNA, the CDR3 is TGCAGTGCTAGATCATTGACTGGCGGGATTACCGGGTCACACAATGAGCAGTTCTTC. This translates into CSARSLTGGITGSHNEQFF.

The rearrangement links TRBV6-5 to TRBJ2-7; D is ambiguous. Trimming pared 4 bases from V and 0 bases from J, leaving 13 bases between. This CDR3 spans 15 amino acids. CDR1 and CDR2 from the germline V gene are MNHEY and SVGAGI. CDR3 DNA sequence: TGTGCCAGCAGTTTTCTACCATCCAGCTCCTACGAGCAGTACTTC. Translation gives CASSFLPSSSYEQYF.

The CDR3 coding sequence is TGCAGCGTTGGAATTGGGGGGAGAGGAAACACCATATATTTT. It encodes CSVGIGGRGNTIYF. The chain has TRBV29-1 and TRBJ1-3, with D possibly matching TRBD1 (5 bases). Germline loops: CDR1 SQVTM, CDR2 ANQGSEA. Trimming stripped 4 bases from V and 4 bases from J, with 14 bases between. CDR3 length: 14 amino acids.

The rearrangement uses TRBV5-1 and TRBJ2-1, with 7 nucleotides matching TRBD1. The CDR3 has 14 residues. Germline CDR1 is SGHRS and CDR2 is YFSETQ. Unmatched junction bases numbered 6, after V lost 4 bases and J lost 5 bases. The chain's CDR3 is CASSRGGLDNEQFF. CDR3 DNA: TGCGCCAGCAGCCGAGGGGGCTTGGACAATGAGCAGTTCTTC.

V gene TRBV5-1 combines with J gene TRBJ2-5; D call uncertain. The CDR3 is made up of 14 amino acids. The germline V gene encodes CDR1 SGHRS and CDR2 YFSETQ. Trimming removed 1 base from V and 5 bases from J, with 12 bases in between. The chain's CDR3 is CASSLHSEGETQYF. The CDR3 coding sequence is TGCGCCAGCAGCTTGCACAGCGAAGGGGAGACCCAGTACTTC.

The CDR3 sequence: CSANLLGRSEAFF. CDR3 in DNA: TGCAGTGCTAACCTCCTCGGTCGGTCTGAAGCTTTCTTT. V and J are TRBV20-1 and TRBJ1-1; D is unclear. The ends were cut back, 4 bases at V and 6 bases at J, with 15 bases in the middle. The CDR3 spans 13 residues. Germline CDR1 reads DFQATT; CDR2 reads SNEGSKA (reference sequence).

The gene calls are TRBV4-2 and TRBJ2-1; 10 nucleotides align to TRBD2. Unmatched junction bases numbered 8, after V lost 2 bases and J lost 7 bases. From germline, CDR1 is LGHNA and CDR2 YNFKEQ. The CDR3 runs 16 residues. For the CDR3, the DNA is TGTGCCAGCAGCCAACCTAGCGGGAGATGGGAAAATGAGCAGTTCTTC. Its translation is CASSQPSGRWENEQFF.

In this sample, this clonotype turned up once. The germline gene is not matched at one end of the junction; a read error may be the cause. This sequence joins TRBV5-1 and TRBJ1-5; perhaps TRBD1 as D (5 bases). Germline values: CDR1 SGHRS, CDR2 YFSETQ. This CDR3 spans 13 amino acids. CDR3 amino acids: CAGSLGVNQPQHF. The CDR3, as DNA: TGCGCCGGCAGCTTGGGGGTTAATCAGCCCCAGCATTTT.

This clonotype came up a few times. The rearrangement joins TRBV20-1 to TRBJ2-7; TRBD1 might be the D (6 bases). Trimming took off 5 bases at V and 2 bases at J, with 13 bases between the two ends. Per the germline V gene, CDR1 is DFQATT and CDR2 is SNEGSKA (reference sequence). The CDR3 loop spans 13 amino acids. The CDR3 region has the DNA TGCAGTGCTGACATAACAGGGACCTACGAGCAGTACTTC. This gives the protein CSADITGTYEQYF.